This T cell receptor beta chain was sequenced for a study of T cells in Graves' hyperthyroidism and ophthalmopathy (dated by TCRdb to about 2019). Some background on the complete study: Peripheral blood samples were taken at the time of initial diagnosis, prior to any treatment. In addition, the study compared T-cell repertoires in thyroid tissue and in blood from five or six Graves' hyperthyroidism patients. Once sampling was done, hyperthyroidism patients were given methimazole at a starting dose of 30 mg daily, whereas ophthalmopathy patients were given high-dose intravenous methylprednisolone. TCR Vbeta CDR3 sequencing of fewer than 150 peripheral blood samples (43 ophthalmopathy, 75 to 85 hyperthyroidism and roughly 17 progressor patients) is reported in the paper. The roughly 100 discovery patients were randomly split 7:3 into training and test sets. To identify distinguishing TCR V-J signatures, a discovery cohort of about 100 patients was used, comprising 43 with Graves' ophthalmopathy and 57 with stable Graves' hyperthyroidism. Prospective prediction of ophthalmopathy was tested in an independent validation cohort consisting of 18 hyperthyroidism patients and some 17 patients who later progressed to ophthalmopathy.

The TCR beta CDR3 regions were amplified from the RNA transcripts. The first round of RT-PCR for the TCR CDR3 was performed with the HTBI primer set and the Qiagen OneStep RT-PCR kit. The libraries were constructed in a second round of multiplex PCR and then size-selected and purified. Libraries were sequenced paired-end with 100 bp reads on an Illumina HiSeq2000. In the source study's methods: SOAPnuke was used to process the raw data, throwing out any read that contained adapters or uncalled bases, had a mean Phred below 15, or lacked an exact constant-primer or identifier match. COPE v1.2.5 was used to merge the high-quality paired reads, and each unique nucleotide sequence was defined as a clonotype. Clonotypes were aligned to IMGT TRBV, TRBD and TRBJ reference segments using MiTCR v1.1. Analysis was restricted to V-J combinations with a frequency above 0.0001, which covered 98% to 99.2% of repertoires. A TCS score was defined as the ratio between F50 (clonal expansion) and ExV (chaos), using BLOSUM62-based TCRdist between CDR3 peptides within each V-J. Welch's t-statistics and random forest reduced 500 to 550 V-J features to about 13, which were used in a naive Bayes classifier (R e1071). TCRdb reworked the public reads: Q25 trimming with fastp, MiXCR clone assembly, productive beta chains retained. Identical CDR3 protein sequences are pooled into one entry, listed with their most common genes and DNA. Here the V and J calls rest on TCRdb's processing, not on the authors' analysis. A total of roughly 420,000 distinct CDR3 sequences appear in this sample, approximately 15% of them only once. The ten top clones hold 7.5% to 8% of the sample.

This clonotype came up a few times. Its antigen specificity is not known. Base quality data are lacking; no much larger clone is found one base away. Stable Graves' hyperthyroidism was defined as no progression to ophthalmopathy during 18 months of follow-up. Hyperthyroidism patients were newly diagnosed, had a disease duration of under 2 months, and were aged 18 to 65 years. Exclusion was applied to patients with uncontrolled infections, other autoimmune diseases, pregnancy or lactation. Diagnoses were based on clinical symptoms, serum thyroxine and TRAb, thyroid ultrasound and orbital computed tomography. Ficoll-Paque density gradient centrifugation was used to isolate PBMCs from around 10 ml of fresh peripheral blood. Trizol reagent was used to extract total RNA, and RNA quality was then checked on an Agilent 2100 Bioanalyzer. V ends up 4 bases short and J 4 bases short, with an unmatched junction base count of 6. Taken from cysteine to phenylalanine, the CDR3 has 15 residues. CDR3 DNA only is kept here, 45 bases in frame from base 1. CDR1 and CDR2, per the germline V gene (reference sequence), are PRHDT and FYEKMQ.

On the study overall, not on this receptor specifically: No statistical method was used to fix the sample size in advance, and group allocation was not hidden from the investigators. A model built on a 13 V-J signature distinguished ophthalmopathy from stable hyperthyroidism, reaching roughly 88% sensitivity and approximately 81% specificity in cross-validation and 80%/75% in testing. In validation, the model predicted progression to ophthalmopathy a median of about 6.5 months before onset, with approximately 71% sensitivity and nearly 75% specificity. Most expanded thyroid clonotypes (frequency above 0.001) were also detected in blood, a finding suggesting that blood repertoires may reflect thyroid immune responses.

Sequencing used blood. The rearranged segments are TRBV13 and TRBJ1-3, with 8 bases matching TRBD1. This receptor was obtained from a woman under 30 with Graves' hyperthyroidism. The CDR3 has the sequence CASSSGTGPGNTIYF. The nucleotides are TGTGCCAGCAGCTCCGGGACAGGTCCGGGAAACACCATATATTTT.